The T cell receptor beta chain described here comes from a study of shared clonotypes between healthy human individuals. The CDR3 consists of 15 residues. Germline V gene sequence: CDR1 SGHRS, CDR2 YFSETQ. The V and J ends lost 0 bases and 2 bases respectively, with 9 bases between them. Using immunoSEQ multiplex PCR, the repertoire was profiled, and TCRdb retains in-frame clones only, with some absent. The sample holds about 2 million clones, 85% to 95% seen once. The sequence was collected from a man aged 18-30 years in good health. The rearrangement uses TRBV5-1 and TRBJ1-5; D remains unclear. The source material was naive CD4+ T cells sorted from blood. Indicated subset: CD45RA+ positively selected. CDR3 DNA sequence: TGCGCCAGCAGCTTGGATTCAGGACGCAATCAGCCCCAGCATTTT. Encoded protein: CASSLDSGRNQPQHF.